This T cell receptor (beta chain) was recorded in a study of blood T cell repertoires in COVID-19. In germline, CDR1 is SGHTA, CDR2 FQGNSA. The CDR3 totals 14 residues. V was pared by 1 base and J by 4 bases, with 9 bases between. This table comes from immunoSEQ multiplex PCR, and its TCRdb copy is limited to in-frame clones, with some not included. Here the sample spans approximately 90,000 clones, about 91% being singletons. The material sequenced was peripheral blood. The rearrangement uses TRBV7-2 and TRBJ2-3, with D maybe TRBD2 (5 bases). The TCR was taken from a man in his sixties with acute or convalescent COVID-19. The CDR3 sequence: CASSLEAGPDTQYF. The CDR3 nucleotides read TGTGCCAGCAGCTTAGAGGCGGGTCCAGATACGCAGTATTTT.